Presented here are 23 T cell receptor beta chains from one specimen sequenced in a study of shared clonotypes between healthy human individuals. Libraries were prepared by immunoSEQ multiplex PCR; TCRdb keeps only in-frame clonotypes and omits some of them. The table records 2 million to 2.5 million clones, approximately 96% of them present only once. Sequencing used naive CD4+ T cells sorted from blood. The subset is: CD45RA+ positively selected. The origin of the receptors is a man younger than 35 in good health.

The V and J genes are TRBV10-3 and TRBJ2-3; 7 bases line up with TRBD2. CDR1 is ENHRY, CDR2 SYGVKD, per germline. Trimming removed 8 bases from V and 3 bases from J; junction bases left unmatched: 2. The CDR3 runs to 12 residues. The chain's CDR3 is CAIWEGTDTQYF. For the CDR3, the DNA is TGTGCCATCTGGGAGGGAACAGATACGCAGTATTTT.

V gene TRBV9 combines with J gene TRBJ2-1, with D perhaps given as TRBD1 or TRBD2 (5 bases each). The CDR3 runs 15 residues. V lost 4 bases and J lost 9, with 20 bases in between. The germline V gene has CDR1 SGDLS and CDR2 YYNGEE. CDR3 residues: CASSSGPPAGGEQFF. Here the CDR3 DNA reads TGTGCCAGCAGCTCGGGACCTCCTGCGGGTGGTGAGCAGTTCTTC. Complete variable domain (other parts from reference TRBV9 and TRBJ2-1): DSGVTQTPKHLITATGQRVTLRCSPRSGDLSVYWYQQSLDQGLQFLIQYYNGEERAKGNILERFSAQQFPDLHSELNLSSLELGDSALYFCASSSGPPAGGEQFFGPGTRLTVL.

The J gene is TRBJ2-7, the V gene TRBV5-1, with 11 bases identical to TRBD2. With V trimmed by 2 bases and J by 1 base, 11 bases remained unmatched. This CDR3 has 18 residues. CDR1 and CDR2 (germline): SGHRS, YFSETQ. The CDR3 sequence: CASSLWVAGGTTSYEQYF. The CDR3 nucleotides are TGCGCCAGCAGCTTATGGGTAGCGGGAGGGACGACATCCTACGAGCAGTACTTC.

The gene calls are TRBV2 and TRBJ2-4; no reliable D call. Germline V gene data show CDR1 as SNHLY and CDR2 as FYNNEI. CDR3 length: 13 residues. Deletions cut 9 bases from V and 0 bases from J, with 9 bases between. This CDR3 reads CASEMLAKNIQYF. CDR3 DNA sequence: TGTGCCAGTGAAATGCTAGCCAAAAACATTCAGTACTTC.

J is TRBJ1-1 and V is TRBV4-3; D remains unclear. The V gene's germline CDR1 is LGHNA and CDR2 YSLEER. The V end lost 0 bases, the J end lost 4 bases, and 12 bases lay between the germline ends. CDR3 length equals 15 residues. In DNA form, the CDR3 reads TGCGCCAGCAGCCAAGATAGGGAGGGTTCCACTGAAGCTTTCTTT. Translation gives CASSQDREGSTEAFF.

This clone was seen only once. V gene TRBV4-1 combines with J gene TRBJ2-3; 9 bases are a match to TRBD2. The CDR3 has 17 amino acids. CDR1 is MGHRA, CDR2 YSYEKL, per germline. Trimming removed 3 bases from V and 4 bases from J; junction bases left unmatched: 11. The CDR3: CASSHEREVSFSDTQYF. CDR3 DNA sequence: TGCGCCAGCAGCCACGAGCGGGAGGTATCATTTTCAGATACGCAGTATTTT.

The chain is built from TRBV5-1 and TRBJ1-1; D uncertain. V was shortened by 2 bases and J by 6 bases, with 14 bases between the two germline ends. The CDR3 is made up of 14 amino acids. Germline V gene data show CDR1 as SGHRS and CDR2 as YFSETQ. The CDR3 DNA reads as TGCGCCAGCAGCTTAGGTATTGCGTTGTCTGAAGCTTTCTTT. This encodes CASSLGIALSEAFF.

The chain is built from TRBV5-4 and TRBJ2-1; D is undetermined. The CDR3 runs to 15 residues. Germline CDR1 SGHNT, CDR2 YYREEE (reference sequence). V lost 1 base to trimming and J lost 9 bases, with 17 bases between them. CDR3 DNA: TGTGCCAGCAGCTTGACATCTCAAAGGTTTGGTGAGCAGTTCTTC. Encoded protein: CASSLTSQRFGEQFF.

The chain uses TRBV29-1 and TRBJ2-7; 9 nucleotides match TRBD1. The CDR3 is 15 residues long. With V trimmed by 6 bases and J by 7 bases, 16 bases remained unmatched. Germline V gives CDR1 SQVTM, CDR2 ANQGSEA. Here the CDR3 reads CSVVQMGTGSREQYF. In DNA, the CDR3 is TGCAGCGTGGTACAGATGGGGACAGGGTCTAGAGAGCAGTACTTC.

This chain joins TRBV12-5 and TRBJ2-7; TRBD2 matches at 10 bases. Germline CDR1 and CDR2: LGHNT and FRNRAP. The CDR3 has 16 residues. The trim removed 1 base at V and 2 bases at J, leaving 5 bases unmatched. The CDR3 loop reads CASGLDVAGGTYEQYF. The CDR3 coding sequence is TGTGCTAGTGGTTTGGACGTAGCGGGAGGAACCTACGAGCAGTACTTC.

This sequence joins TRBV7-9 and TRBJ1-5; perhaps TRBD1 as D (5 bases). Trimming shortened V by 3 bases and J by 2 bases, and 11 bases separated the two germline ends. The CDR3 length is 15 residues. CDR1 and CDR2 (germline): SEHNR, FQNEAQ (reference sequence). The CDR3 DNA is TGTGCCAGCAGCTTCGGGGCTCGAGGCAATCAGCCCCAGCATTTT. It is translated as CASSFGARGNQPQHF. Filled out from reference TRBV7-9 and TRBJ1-5, the complete variable domain reads DTGVSQNPRHKITKRGQNVTFRCDPISEHNRLYWYRQTLGQGPEFLTYFQNEAQLEKSRLLSDRFSAERPKGSFSTLEIQRTEQGDSAMYLCASSFGARGNQPQHFGDGTRLSIL.

V gene TRBV2 combines with J gene TRBJ1-1, with D tentatively TRBD1 (5 bases). Per germline, CDR1 SNHLY and CDR2 FYNNEI. V lost 4 bases and J 3 bases, leaving 15 bases between the germline ends. The CDR3 has 15 residues. Written as DNA, the CDR3 is TGTGCCAGCAGTGGGGGAGGGACGTTGCACACTGAAGCTTTCTTT. Translated, it gives CASSGGGTLHTEAFF.

The chain recombines TRBV28 with TRBJ2-7, with TRBD1 matching over 11 bases. Germline loops: CDR1 MDHEN, CDR2 SYDVKM. The CDR3 runs to 15 residues. Unmatched junction bases numbered 6, after V lost 7 bases and J lost 1 base. In DNA, the CDR3 is TGTGCCAGCATCCCCCGGGACAGGGGGTCCTACGAGCAGTACTTC. Amino acids: CASIPRDRGSYEQYF.

The chain carries TRBV9 and TRBJ2-1; 13 bases are shared with TRBD2. CDR1 SGDLS and CDR2 YYNGEE come from the germline V gene. The CDR3 consists of 17 residues. The ends lost 2 bases at V and 4 bases at J; junction bases unmatched: 6. CDR3 in amino acids: CASSVQGGLAGYNEQFF. CDR3 nucleotide sequence: TGTGCCAGCAGCGTCCAGGGGGGACTAGCGGGGTACAATGAGCAGTTCTTC.

This chain uses TRBV10-2 with TRBJ2-5, with 12 bases identical to TRBD2. Germline V gene data show CDR1 as WSHSY and CDR2 as SAAADI. Unmatched junction bases numbered 7, after V lost 5 bases and J lost 3 bases. The CDR3 is 16 residues long. CDR3 sequence reads: CASSSGLAGPKETQYF. CDR3 nucleotides: TGCGCCAGCAGTTCCGGACTAGCGGGGCCTAAAGAGACCCAGTACTTC.

With regard to this clone: A read error may account for a junction end that differs from germline. The gene calls are TRBV2 and TRBJ1-5; weak D call: TRBD1 (5 bases). Looked up from germline, CDR1 is SNHLY and CDR2 is FYNNEI. The CDR3 is 15 residues long. The CDR3 loop reads CASSELRGSDQPQHF. CDR3 nucleotides: TGTGCCAGCAGTGAGCTGAGGGGTAGCGATCAGCCCCAGCATTTT.

This chain uses TRBV4-1 with TRBJ2-7; D unresolved. In germline, CDR1 is MGHRA, CDR2 YSYEKL. The V and J ends lost 0 bases and 3 bases respectively, with 15 bases between them. The CDR3 length is 16 residues. The CDR3 spells CASSQDTERPNYEQYF. CDR3 DNA: TGCGCCAGCAGCCAAGATACCGAGAGACCCAACTACGAGCAGTACTTC.

The rearrangement joins TRBV10-3 to TRBJ2-3; 8 bases line up with TRBD1. There are 15 residues in the CDR3. Per germline, CDR1 ENHRY and CDR2 SYGVKD. After removal of 3 bases from V and 5 bases from J, the junction contained 7 bases not matched to a gene. DNA for the CDR3: TGTGCCATCAGTGATGCGACAGGGGCAGGAGATACGCAGTATTTT. Protein product: CAISDATGAGDTQYF.

The V call is TRBV27, the J call TRBJ2-7, with TRBD1 as a possible D gene (7 bases). This CDR3 contains 15 residues. The germline CDR1 and CDR2 sequences are MNHEY and SMNVEV (reference sequence). Trimming removed 4 bases from V and 3 bases from J, with 16 bases in between. The CDR3 coding sequence is TGTGCCAGCAGTTGGTCAGGGGGGTTAGGCTACGAGCAGTACTTC. This encodes CASSWSGGLGYEQYF.

The chain employs TRBV4-1 and TRBJ1-1, with 8 nucleotides matching TRBD1. Germline-derived CDR1 and CDR2 are MGHRA and YSYEKL. Losses at the gene ends were 3 bases for V and 0 bases for J; bases not matched to a gene: 12. The CDR3 is 18 amino acids. CDR3 loop: CASSQLSDRGYMNTEAFF. The CDR3 nucleotides are TGCGCCAGCAGCCAGCTCTCTGACAGGGGCTACATGAACACTGAAGCTTTCTTT.

The chain links TRBV10-1 to TRBJ2-2, with 12 nucleotides matching TRBD2. The J segment lost 5 bases and the V segment lost 4 bases, leaving 2 bases of the junction unmatched. The CDR3 has 15 amino acids. Germline CDR1 is WNHNN and CDR2 is SYGVQD (reference sequence). The CDR3 region is CASSATSGGTGELFF. CDR3 nucleotide sequence: TGCGCCAGCAGTGCGACTAGCGGGGGAACCGGGGAGCTGTTTTTT.

The chain is built from TRBV6-6 and TRBJ2-5; tentative D call: TRBD1 (6 bases). Trimming cost V 5 bases and J 5 bases, with 12 bases left between them. This CDR3 is 13 amino acids long. The V gene's germline CDR1 is MNHNY and CDR2 SVGAGI (reference sequence). CDR3 coding DNA: TGTGCCAGCAGTGGGGGCCTATGGGAGACCCAGTACTTC. Translating it yields CASSGGLWETQYF.

The chain recombines TRBV9 with TRBJ1-2, with D uncertain. This CDR3 is 14 amino acids long. Germline V gene sequence: CDR1 SGDLS, CDR2 YYNGEE. Trimming took off 3 bases at V and 5 bases at J, with 14 bases between the two ends. Here the CDR3 reads CASSAGRGEYGYTF. CDR3 in DNA: TGTGCCAGCAGCGCGGGCCGGGGAGAATATGGCTACACCTTC.